The 23 T cell receptor beta chains below all came from one sample that was sequenced in a study of blood T cell repertoires in COVID-19. The method was immunoSEQ multiplex PCR; TCRdb's version includes in-frame clones alone and lacks a portion of them. The sample contains about 220,000 clones, 84% of which appear only once. The specimen was PBMCs or T cells enriched from blood (not recorded which). These receptors all come from a middle-aged woman who had recovered from COVID-19.

The chain's CDR3 is CASRTGVNTEAFF. The CDR3 DNA follows: TGCGCCAGCAGGACAGGGGTGAACACTGAAGCTTTCTTT. The V and J genes are TRBV5-1 and TRBJ1-1; 8 nucleotides line up with TRBD1. Germline values: CDR1 SGHRS, CDR2 YFSETQ. This CDR3 contains 13 residues. The V gene end was trimmed by 5 bases and the J gene end by 0 bases; junction bases not matched to a gene: 0.

The chain recombines TRBV6-6 with TRBJ2-7; 8 nucleotides match TRBD1. Germline V gene data show CDR1 as MNHNY and CDR2 as SVGAGI (reference sequence). Unmatched junction bases numbered 5, after V lost 0 bases and J lost 1 base. The CDR3 runs to 16 residues. The CDR3: CASSYSYRGVSYEQYF. CDR3 nucleotide sequence: TGTGCCAGCAGTTACTCGTACAGGGGGGTTTCCTACGAGCAGTACTTC.

This sequence joins TRBV7-2 and TRBJ2-1, with a weak D call TRBD2 (6 bases). Per the germline V gene, CDR1 is SGHTA and CDR2 is FQGNSA. CDR3 length: 15 residues. Trimming removed 5 bases at V and 6 bases at J, with 17 bases between. CDR3 nucleotide sequence: TGTGCCAGCAGCCCCACGGGGGTTGCGGGCAATGAGCAGTTCTTC. Its protein is CASSPTGVAGNEQFF.

The chain has TRBV5-1 and TRBJ1-1; 7 nucleotides match TRBD1. The CDR3 totals 14 residues. Germline trimming cut 5 bases from V and 1 base from J; bases unmatched to any gene: 5. Germline V gives CDR1 SGHRS, CDR2 YFSETQ. In DNA, the CDR3 is TGCGCCAGCAGTGTCCGGGACAGGAACACTGAAGCTTTCTTT. Its translation is CASSVRDRNTEAFF.

The DNA of the CDR3 is TGTGCCAGCAGCTTGGACGGGGGGGATCGCTATGGCTACACCTTC. This encodes CASSLDGGDRYGYTF. The rearrangement joins TRBV7-9 to TRBJ1-2, with D perhaps matching TRBD1 (5 bases). Germline V gene lookup returns CDR1 SEHNR and CDR2 FQNEAQ (reference sequence). Trimming shortened V by 3 bases and J by 4 bases, and 15 bases separated the two germline ends. The CDR3 covers 15 residues.

J is TRBJ2-1 and V is TRBV10-3; D is perhaps TRBD2 (5 bases). CDR1 and CDR2 (germline): ENHRY, SYGVKD. The CDR3 is 13 residues long. The V end was cut by 6 bases, the J end by 8 bases, with 14 bases between. This CDR3 is CAIRMTGIDEQFF. The CDR3 coding sequence is TGTGCCATCAGGATGACGGGAATTGATGAGCAGTTCTTC.

The V gene is TRBV5-1, the J gene TRBJ2-1; TRBD2 matches 7 bases. The CDR3 sequence is 15 residues long. V lost 4 bases to trimming and J lost 0 bases; unmatched junction nucleotides: 4. Germline CDR1 SGHRS, CDR2 YFSETQ. The CDR3 DNA sequence: TGCGCCAGCAGCCCAGCTAGCGGCTCCTACAATGAGCAGTTCTTC. Translation: CASSPASGSYNEQFF. The whole variable domain, filled in from reference TRBV5-1 and TRBJ2-1, reads KAGVTQTPRYLIKTRGQQVTLSCSPISGHRSVSWYQQTPGQGLQFLFEYFSETQRNKGNFPGRFSGRQFSNSRSEMNVSTLELGDSALYLCASSPASGSYNEQFFGPGTRLTVL.

This clone was picked up one time. This rearrangement joins TRBV5-1 to TRBJ2-5; 8 bases are a match to TRBD2. Germline V lookup: CDR1 SGHRS, CDR2 YFSETQ. The J segment lost 1 base and the V segment lost 4 bases, leaving 6 bases of the junction unmatched. The CDR3 contains 15 residues. In DNA, the CDR3 is TGCGCCAGCAGCCACCAGCTAGCGGGCCAAGAGACCCAGTACTTC. It encodes CASSHQLAGQETQYF.

The rearrangement uses TRBV2 and TRBJ2-5; D possibly corresponds to TRBD1 (5 bases). V lost 7 bases to trimming and J lost 0 bases, with 9 bases between them. This CDR3 is 13 amino acids long. Germline loops: CDR1 SNHLY, CDR2 FYNNEI. Here the CDR3 reads CASNYRYQETQYF. The CDR3 DNA is TGTGCCAGCAATTACAGGTACCAAGAGACCCAGTACTTC.

In DNA form, the CDR3 reads TGTGCCAGCGGAGGCCTTAGCGGGGTCACAGATACGCAGTATTTT. Translation gives CASGGLSGVTDTQYF. The chain has TRBV6-5 and TRBJ2-3; 8 positions match TRBD2. The CDR3 contains 15 residues. The V and J ends lost 8 bases and 2 bases, in that order; junction bases with no gene match: 9. Germline V gene sequence: CDR1 MNHEY, CDR2 SVGAGI.

The chain combines TRBV6-6 with TRBJ2-3; 14 bases align to TRBD2. Germline V gene data show CDR1 as MNHNY and CDR2 as SVGAGI (reference sequence). This CDR3 is 17 amino acids long. J lost 3 bases, V lost 6 bases, and 8 bases had no gene match. The CDR3 spells CASRRLAGGPETDTQYF. CDR3 sequence (DNA): TGTGCCAGCAGACGACTAGCGGGAGGGCCTGAGACAGATACGCAGTATTTT.

The gene calls are TRBV27 and TRBJ2-6, with D hard to call. The germline V and J ends were trimmed by 0 bases and 0 bases, with 9 bases remaining between them. Per the germline V gene, CDR1 is MNHEY and CDR2 is SMNVEV (reference sequence). CDR3 length: 17 residues. This chain's CDR3 is CASSLSQRSSGANVLTF. Written as DNA, the CDR3 is TGTGCCAGCAGTTTATCGCAACGGAGCTCTGGGGCCAACGTCCTGACTTTC.

The J gene is TRBJ2-1, the V gene TRBV2, with D maybe TRBD1 (6 bases). Per germline, CDR1 SNHLY and CDR2 FYNNEI. This CDR3 has 13 residues. With 7 bases removed from V and 5 bases from J, the gap between germline ends came to 12 bases. The CDR3 region is CASTFYRDNEQFF. As DNA, the CDR3 is TGTGCCAGCACCTTTTACAGGGACAATGAGCAGTTCTTC. The full variable domain, rest sourced from reference TRBV2 and TRBJ2-1, is EPEVTQTPSHQVTQMGQEVILRCVPISNHLYFYWYRQILGQKVEFLVSFYNNEISEKSEIFDDQFSVERPDGSNFTLKIRSTKLEDSAMYFCASTFYRDNEQFFGPGTRLTVL.

There are a few counts of this clone. The chain employs TRBV6-1 and TRBJ1-5; D gene ambiguous. With 3 bases removed from V and 2 bases from J, the gap between germline ends came to 5 bases. The CDR3 spans 13 residues. Germline CDR1 is MNHNS and CDR2 is SASEGT. The CDR3 sequence: CASSDSRNQPQHF. The CDR3 DNA is TGTGCCAGCAGTGACAGTCGCAATCAGCCCCAGCATTTT.

This chain connects TRBV7-2 to TRBJ2-3; 10 bases are shared with TRBD2. The CDR3 covers 18 residues. Germline values: CDR1 SGHTA, CDR2 FQGNSA. With V trimmed by 1 base and J by 1 base, 8 bases remained unmatched. DNA of the CDR3: TGTGCCAGCAGCTTAGGGTGGCTAGCGGGAGACGGCACAGATACGCAGTATTTT. This translates into CASSLGWLAGDGTDTQYF. Supplemented by reference TRBV7-2 and TRBJ2-3, the full variable domain reads GAGVSQSPSNKVTEKGKDVELRCDPISGHTALYWYRQSLGQGLEFLIYFQGNSAPDKSGLPSDRFSAERTGGSVSTLTIQRTQQEDSAVYLCASSLGWLAGDGTDTQYFGPGTRLTVL.

The CDR3 sequence: CASSLSREREQFF. CDR3 in DNA: TGTGCCAGCAGTTTGTCCCGGGAACGAGAGCAGTTCTTC. The chain couples TRBV12-3 or TRBV12-4 to TRBJ2-1, with D perhaps matching TRBD2 (5 bases). Trimming pared 3 bases from V and 10 bases from J, leaving 13 bases between. The CDR3 length is 13 residues.

This rearrangement joins TRBV5-1 to TRBJ1-6, with a tentative D call TRBD1 (6 bases). From germline, CDR1 is SGHRS and CDR2 YFSETQ. The CDR3 runs 15 residues. V was trimmed by 0 bases and J by 5 bases, leaving 9 bases between them. This CDR3 reads CASSLGQDNNSPLHF. The CDR3 bases are TGCGCCAGCAGCTTGGGACAGGACAATAATTCACCCCTCCACTTT.

This clone turned up a few times. The chain joins TRBV18 to TRBJ1-2; D perhaps matches TRBD1 (6 bases). The CDR3 covers 15 residues. V was cut by 5 bases and J by 6 bases, with 19 bases left in between. Germline V gene lookup returns CDR1 KGHSH and CDR2 LQKENI. For the CDR3, the DNA is TGTGCCAGCTCATCACTCCTTCGGGGGGCGGATGGCTACACCTTC. It encodes CASSSLLRGADGYTF.

This CDR3 is CASSSIAGDTDTQYF. The CDR3 bases are TGTGCCAGTAGTTCAATAGCGGGGGACACAGATACGCAGTATTTT. The chain couples TRBV19 to TRBJ2-3; 9 nucleotides agree with TRBD2. The CDR3 totals 15 residues. Germline-derived CDR1 and CDR2 are LNHDA and SQIVND (reference sequence). Trimming removed 5 bases from V and 2 bases from J; junction bases left unmatched: 5.

The chain recombines TRBV3-1 (or the pseudogene TRBV3-2) with TRBJ2-7, with TRBD2 identical over 7 bases. This CDR3 contains 15 residues. Germline V CDR1 and CDR2: LGHDT, YNNKEL (reference sequence). The junction had 9 bases not matched to a gene; V was cut back by 2 bases and J by 5 bases. CDR3 DNA: TGTGCCAGCAGCCAATCCAGACTAGCCTCTAACGAGCAGTACGTC. This encodes CASSQSRLASNEQYV.

The chain combines TRBV5-1 with TRBJ1-1; weak D call: TRBD1 (6 bases). Germline CDR1 is SGHRS and CDR2 is YFSETQ. Trimming stripped 0 bases from V and 8 bases from J, with 14 bases between. CDR3 length: 14 residues. CDR3 DNA: TGCGCCAGCAGCTTGGCGGGGGGGCGCTTGGAAGCTTTCTTT. Residues: CASSLAGGRLEAFF.

The chain carries TRBV5-1 and TRBJ1-5; 11 bases line up with TRBD1. Germline CDR1 SGHRS, CDR2 YFSETQ. The ends lost 7 bases at V and 6 bases at J; junction bases unmatched: 6. There are 14 residues in the CDR3. This CDR3 is CASGPGTGGQPQHF. The CDR3 coding sequence is TGCGCCAGCGGTCCCGGGACAGGGGGTCAGCCCCAGCATTTT.

This clone was observed once. V is TRBV30 and J is TRBJ1-4; D unclear. The germline gives CDR1 GTSNPN, CDR2 SVGIG (reference sequence). V lost 0 bases, J lost 5 bases, and 13 bases lay in between. This CDR3 region has 15 residues. CDR3 protein: CAWSVGGLPNEKLFF. Written as DNA, the CDR3 is TGTGCCTGGAGTGTGGGAGGGCTCCCCAATGAAAAACTGTTTTTT.